This TCR beta chain is from a study of patients and donors after allogeneic stem cell transplantation. Germline V CDR1 and CDR2: SEHNR, FQNEAQ (reference sequence). V shed 5 bases and J shed 7 bases, with 11 bases lying between them. This CDR3 is 12 amino acids long. TCRdb itself ran the RT-PCR reads through MiXCR, one entry per CDR3 protein. The sample lists approximately 200,000 distinct CDR3 sequences, approximately 41% occurring once. The sample comprised blood, either unsorted or a sorted T cell fraction (not recorded which). The receptor comes from a human donor who was either an allogeneic HSCT recipient or a stem cell or donor lymphocyte infusion donor (not recorded which). It is not recorded whose cells these are; they may come from a transplant donor. This sequence joins TRBV7-9 and TRBJ1-1; D ambiguous. Here the CDR3 DNA reads TGTGCCAGCAGCAGCCTTCCGAGTGAAGCTTTCTTT. It is translated as CASSSLPSEAFF.